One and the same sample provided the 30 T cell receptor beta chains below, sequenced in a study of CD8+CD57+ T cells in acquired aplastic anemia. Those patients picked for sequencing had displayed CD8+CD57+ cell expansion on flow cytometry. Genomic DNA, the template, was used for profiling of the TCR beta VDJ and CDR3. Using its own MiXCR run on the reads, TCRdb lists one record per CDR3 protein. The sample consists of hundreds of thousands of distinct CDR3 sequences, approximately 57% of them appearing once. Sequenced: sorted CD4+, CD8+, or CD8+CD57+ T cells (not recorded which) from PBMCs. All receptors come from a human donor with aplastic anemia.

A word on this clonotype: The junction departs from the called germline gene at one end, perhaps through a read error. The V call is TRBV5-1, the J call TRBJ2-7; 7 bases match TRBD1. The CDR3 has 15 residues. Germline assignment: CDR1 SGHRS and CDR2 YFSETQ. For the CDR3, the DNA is TGTGCCAGCAACCCCCTCGGCGCAGGGGGCTACGAGCAGTACTTC. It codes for CASNPLGAGGYEQYF.

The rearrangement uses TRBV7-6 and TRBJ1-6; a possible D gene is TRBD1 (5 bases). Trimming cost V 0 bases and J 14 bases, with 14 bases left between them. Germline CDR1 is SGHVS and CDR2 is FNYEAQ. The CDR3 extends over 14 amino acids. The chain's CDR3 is CASSLAGGRGTLHF. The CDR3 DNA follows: TGTGCCAGCAGCTTAGCCGGAGGCCGGGGGACCCTCCACTTT.

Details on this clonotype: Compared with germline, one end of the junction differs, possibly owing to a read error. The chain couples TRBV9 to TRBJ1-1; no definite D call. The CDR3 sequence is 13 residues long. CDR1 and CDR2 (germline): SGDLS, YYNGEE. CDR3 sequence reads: CASSVEAYTEASF. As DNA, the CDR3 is TGTGCCAGCAGCGTAGAGGCTTACACTGAAGCTTCCTTT.

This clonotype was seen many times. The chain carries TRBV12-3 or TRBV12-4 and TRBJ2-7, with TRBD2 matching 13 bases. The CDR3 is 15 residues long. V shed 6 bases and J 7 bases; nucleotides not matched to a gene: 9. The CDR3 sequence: CASRRTSGRSGEQYF. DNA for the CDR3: TGTGCCAGCAGACGGACTAGCGGGAGATCGGGTGAGCAGTACTTC.

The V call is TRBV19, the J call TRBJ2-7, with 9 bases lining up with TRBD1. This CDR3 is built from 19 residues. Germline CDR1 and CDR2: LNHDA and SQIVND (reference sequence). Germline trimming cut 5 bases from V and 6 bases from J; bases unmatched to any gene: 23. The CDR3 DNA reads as TGTGCCAGTAGTCCCAACAGGGGGCCAACGGCGGGAAGTTACAGCGAGCAGTACTTC. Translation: CASSPNRGPTAGSYSEQYF. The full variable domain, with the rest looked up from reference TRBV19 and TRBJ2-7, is DGGITQSPKYLFRKEGQNVTLSCEQNLNHDAMYWYRQDPGQGLRLIYYSQIVNDFQKGDIAEGYSVSREKKESFPLTVTSAQKNPTAFYLCASSPNRGPTAGSYSEQYFGPGTRLTVT.

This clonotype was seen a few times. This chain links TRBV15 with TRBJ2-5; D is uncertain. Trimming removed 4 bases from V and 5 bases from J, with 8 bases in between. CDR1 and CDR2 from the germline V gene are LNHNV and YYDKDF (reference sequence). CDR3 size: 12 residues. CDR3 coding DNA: TGTGCCACCAGCACCCCGGGCGAGACCCAGTACTTC. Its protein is CATSTPGETQYF.

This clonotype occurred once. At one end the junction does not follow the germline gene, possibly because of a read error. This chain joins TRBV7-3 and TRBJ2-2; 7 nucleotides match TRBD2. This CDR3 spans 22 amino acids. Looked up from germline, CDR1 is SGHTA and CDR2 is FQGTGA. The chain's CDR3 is CASSLEPTSGGGRVPNTGELLF. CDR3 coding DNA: TGTGCCAGCAGCTTAGAACCGACATCGGGCGGGGGAAGGGTTCCGAACACCGGGGAGCTGCTTTTT.

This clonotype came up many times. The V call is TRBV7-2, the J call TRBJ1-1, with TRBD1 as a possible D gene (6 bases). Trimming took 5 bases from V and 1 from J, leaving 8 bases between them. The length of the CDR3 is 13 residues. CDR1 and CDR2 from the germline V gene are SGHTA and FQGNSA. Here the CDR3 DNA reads TGTGCCAGCAGCAAACAGGGGAACACTGAAGCTTTCTTT. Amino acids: CASSKQGNTEAFF.

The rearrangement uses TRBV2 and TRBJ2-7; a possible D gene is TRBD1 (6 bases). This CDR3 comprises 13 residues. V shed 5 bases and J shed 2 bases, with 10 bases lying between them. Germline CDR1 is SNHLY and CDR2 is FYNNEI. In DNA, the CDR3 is TGTGCCAGCAGTAGACAGGACACCTACGAGCAGTACTTC. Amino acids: CASSRQDTYEQYF.

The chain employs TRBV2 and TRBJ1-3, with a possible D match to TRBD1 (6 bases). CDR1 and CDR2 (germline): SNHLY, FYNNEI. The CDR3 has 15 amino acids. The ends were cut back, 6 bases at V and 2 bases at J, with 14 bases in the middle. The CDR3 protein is CASSENRVPGNTIYF. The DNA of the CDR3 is TGTGCCAGCAGCGAGAACAGGGTGCCTGGAAACACCATATATTTT.

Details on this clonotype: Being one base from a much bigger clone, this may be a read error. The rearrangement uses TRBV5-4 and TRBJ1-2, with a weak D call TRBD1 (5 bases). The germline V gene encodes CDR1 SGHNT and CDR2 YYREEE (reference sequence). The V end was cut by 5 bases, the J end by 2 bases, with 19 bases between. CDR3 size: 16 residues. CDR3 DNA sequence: TGTGCCAGCAGGGAGGGGTCGGGACGCCTGAACTATGGCTACACCTTC. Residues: CASREGSGRLNYGYTF.

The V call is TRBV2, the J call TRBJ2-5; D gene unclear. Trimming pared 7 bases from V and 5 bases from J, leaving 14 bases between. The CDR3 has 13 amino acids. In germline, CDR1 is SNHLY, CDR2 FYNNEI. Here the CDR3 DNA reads TGTGCCAGCACCCCGACATCTCCCGAGACCCAGTACTTC. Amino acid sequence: CASTPTSPETQYF.

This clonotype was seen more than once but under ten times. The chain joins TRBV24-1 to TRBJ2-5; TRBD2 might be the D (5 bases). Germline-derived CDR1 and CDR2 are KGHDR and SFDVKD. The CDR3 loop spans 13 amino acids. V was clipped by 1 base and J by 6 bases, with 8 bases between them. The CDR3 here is CATSDFPGKTQYF. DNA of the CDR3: TGTGCCACCAGTGATTTTCCGGGGAAGACCCAGTACTTC.

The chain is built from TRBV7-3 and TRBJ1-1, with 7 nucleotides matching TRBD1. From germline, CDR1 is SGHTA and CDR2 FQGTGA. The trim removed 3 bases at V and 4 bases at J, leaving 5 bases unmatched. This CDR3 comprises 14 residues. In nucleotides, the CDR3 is TGTGCCAGCAGCTTCAGGGGGGGGGGCACTGAAGCTTTCTTT. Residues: CASSFRGGGTEAFF.

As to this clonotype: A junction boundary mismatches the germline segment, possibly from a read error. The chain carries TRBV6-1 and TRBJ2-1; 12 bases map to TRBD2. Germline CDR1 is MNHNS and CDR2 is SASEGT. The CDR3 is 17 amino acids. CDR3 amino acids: CASSDLAGGGSYNVQFF. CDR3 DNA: TGTGCCAGCAGTGACCTAGCGGGGGGGGGCTCCTACAATGTGCAGTTCTTC.

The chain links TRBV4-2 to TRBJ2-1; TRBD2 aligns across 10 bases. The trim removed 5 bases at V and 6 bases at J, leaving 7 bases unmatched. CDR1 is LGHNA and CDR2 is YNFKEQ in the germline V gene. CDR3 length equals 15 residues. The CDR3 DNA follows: TGTGCCAGCAGCTTAGCGGCTAGCGGGGGCAATGAGCAGTTCTTC. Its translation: CASSLAASGGNEQFF.

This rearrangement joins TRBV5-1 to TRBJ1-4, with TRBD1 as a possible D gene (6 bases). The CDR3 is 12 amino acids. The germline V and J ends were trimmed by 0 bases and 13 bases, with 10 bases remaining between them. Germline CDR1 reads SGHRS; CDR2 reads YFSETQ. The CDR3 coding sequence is TGCGCCAGCAGCTTGGACAGGGCGCGACTGTTTTTT. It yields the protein CASSLDRARLFF. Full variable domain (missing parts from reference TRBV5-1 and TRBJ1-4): KAGVTQTPRYLIKTRGQQVTLSCSPISGHRSVSWYQQTPGQGLQFLFEYFSETQRNKGNFPGRFSGRQFSNSRSEMNVSTLELGDSALYLCASSLDRARLFFGSGTQLSVL.

Written as DNA, the CDR3 is TGTGCCAGCAGTCGCACAGGGGGTAGCGAGCAGTACTTC. This gives the protein CASSRTGGSEQYF. The gene calls are TRBV12-3 or TRBV12-4 and TRBJ2-7; TRBD1 matches at 8 bases. Trimming took 5 bases from V and 6 from J; bases not matched to a gene: 6. The CDR3 is 13 residues long.

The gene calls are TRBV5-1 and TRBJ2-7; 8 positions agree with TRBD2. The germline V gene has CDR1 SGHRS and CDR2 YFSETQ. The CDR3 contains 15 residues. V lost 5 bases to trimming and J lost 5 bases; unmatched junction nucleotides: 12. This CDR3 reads CASSSGAGGLNEQYF. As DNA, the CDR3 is TGCGCCAGCAGTTCCGGGGCGGGGGGTCTAAACGAGCAGTACTTC.

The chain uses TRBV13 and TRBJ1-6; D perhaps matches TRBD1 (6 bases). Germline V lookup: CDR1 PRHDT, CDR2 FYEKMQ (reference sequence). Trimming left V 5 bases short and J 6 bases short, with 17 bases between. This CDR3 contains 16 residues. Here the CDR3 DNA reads TGTGCCAGCAGCGGGGCAGGGGATTTGGGTAATTCACCCCTCCACTTT. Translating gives CASSGAGDLGNSPLHF.

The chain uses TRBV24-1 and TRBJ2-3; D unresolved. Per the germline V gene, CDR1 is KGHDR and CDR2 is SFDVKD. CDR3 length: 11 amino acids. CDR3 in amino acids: CARVGTDTQYF. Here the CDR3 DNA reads TGTGCTAGGGTTGGTACAGATACGCAGTATTTT.

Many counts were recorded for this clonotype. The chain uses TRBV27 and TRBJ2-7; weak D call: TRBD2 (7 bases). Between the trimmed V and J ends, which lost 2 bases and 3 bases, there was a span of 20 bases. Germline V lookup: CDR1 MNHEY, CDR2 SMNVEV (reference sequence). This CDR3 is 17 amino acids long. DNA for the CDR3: TGTGCCAGCAGTTTACCGCCGGGACGGGGGGCATTCTACGAGCAGTACTTC. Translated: CASSLPPGRGAFYEQYF.

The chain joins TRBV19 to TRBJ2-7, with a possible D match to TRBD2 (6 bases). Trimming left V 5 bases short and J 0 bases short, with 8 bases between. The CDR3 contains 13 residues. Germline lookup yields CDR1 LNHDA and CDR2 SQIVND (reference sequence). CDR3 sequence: CASSVSGSYEQYF. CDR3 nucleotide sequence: TGTGCCAGTAGTGTTAGCGGCTCCTACGAGCAGTACTTC.

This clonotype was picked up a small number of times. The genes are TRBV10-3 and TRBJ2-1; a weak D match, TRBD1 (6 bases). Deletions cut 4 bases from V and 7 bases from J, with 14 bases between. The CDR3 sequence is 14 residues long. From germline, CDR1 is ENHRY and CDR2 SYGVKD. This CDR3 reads CAISVGTGMNEQFF. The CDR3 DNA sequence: TGTGCCATCAGTGTGGGAACAGGGATGAATGAGCAGTTCTTC.

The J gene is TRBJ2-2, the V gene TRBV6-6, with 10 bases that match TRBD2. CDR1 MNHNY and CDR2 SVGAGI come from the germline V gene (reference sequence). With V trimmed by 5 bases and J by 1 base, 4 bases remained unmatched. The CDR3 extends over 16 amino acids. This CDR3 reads CASSTRTSGNTGELFF. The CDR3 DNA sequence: TGTGCCAGCAGTACGAGGACTAGCGGGAACACCGGGGAGCTGTTTTTT.

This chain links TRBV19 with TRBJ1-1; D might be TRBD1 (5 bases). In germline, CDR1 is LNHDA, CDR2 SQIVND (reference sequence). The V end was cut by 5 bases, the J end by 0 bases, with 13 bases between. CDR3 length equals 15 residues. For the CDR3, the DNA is TGTGCCAGTAGTCATGTGGGGACCTTGAACACTGAAGCTTTCTTT. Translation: CASSHVGTLNTEAFF.

CDR3 in DNA: TGTGCCAGCAGCTTATACCCCCCGGGACAGGGGAATTACGAGCAGTACTTC. Protein: CASSLYPPGQGNYEQYF. The J gene is TRBJ2-7, the V gene TRBV7-8, with 10 bases lining up with TRBD1. The germline CDR1 and CDR2 sequences are SGHVS and FQNEAQ. CDR3 size: 17 residues. The J segment lost 4 bases and the V segment lost 2 bases, leaving 11 bases of the junction unmatched.

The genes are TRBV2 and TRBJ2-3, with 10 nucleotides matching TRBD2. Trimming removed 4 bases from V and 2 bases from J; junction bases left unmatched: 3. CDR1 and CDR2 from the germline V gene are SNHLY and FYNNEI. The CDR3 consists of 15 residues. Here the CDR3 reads CASSGLAGPTDTQYF. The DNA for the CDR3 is TGTGCCAGCAGTGGACTAGCGGGCCCCACAGATACGCAGTATTTT.

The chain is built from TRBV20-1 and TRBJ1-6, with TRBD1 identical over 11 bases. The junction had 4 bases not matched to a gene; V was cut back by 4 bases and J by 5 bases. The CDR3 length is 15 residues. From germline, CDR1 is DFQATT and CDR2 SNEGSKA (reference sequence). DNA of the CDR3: TGCAGTGCTACCGGGACAGGGGGTAATAATTCACCCCTCCACTTT. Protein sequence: CSATGTGGNNSPLHF.

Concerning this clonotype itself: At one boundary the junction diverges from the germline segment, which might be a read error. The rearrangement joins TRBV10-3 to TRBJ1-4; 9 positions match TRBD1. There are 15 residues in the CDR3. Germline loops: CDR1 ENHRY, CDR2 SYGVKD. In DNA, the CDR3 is TGTTCCATCGGTGAGTTGACAGGGGGGCAGGAAAAACTGTTTTTT. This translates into CSIGELTGGQEKLFF.